The 7 T cell receptor beta chains below were found in one sample sequenced in a study of CD4 T cells in relation to SARS-CoV-2 and coronaviruses. Unexposed donor CD4+ T cells date from about 2010-2019, before the COVID-19 pandemic. After approximately 10 days of culture, CD4+ T cells were isolated. Data came from immunoSEQ multiplex PCR; TCRdb stores just in-frame clones and leaves some out. The sample contains some 30,000 clones, approximately 80% of which appear only once. Antigen specificity for these receptors is unknown. The specimen was CD4+ T cells from PBMCs, cultured in vitro. Source of these receptors: a human donor in good health.

The sample holds one count of this clone. This chain joins TRBV5-5 and TRBJ2-7; a possible D gene is TRBD1 (5 bases). Per the germline V gene, CDR1 is SGHKS and CDR2 is YYEKEE (reference sequence). With 2 bases removed from V and 3 bases from J, the gap between germline ends came to 6 bases. The CDR3 contains 12 residues. CDR3 sequence (DNA): TGTGCCAGCAGCTTCCAGGGCTACGAGCAGTACTTC. Its protein product is CASSFQGYEQYF.

The chain recombines TRBV5-6 with TRBJ2-5; 8 bases fit TRBD1. V was pared by 2 bases and J by 0 bases, with 3 bases of the junction left unmatched. This CDR3 has 15 amino acids. CDR1 is SGHDT and CDR2 is YYEEEE in the germline V gene. The CDR3 here is CASSFGQGNQETQYF. CDR3 sequence (DNA): TGTGCCAGCAGCTTTGGACAGGGCAACCAAGAGACCCAGTACTTC.

The gene calls are TRBV18 and TRBJ1-1; the D gene is possibly TRBD1 (6 bases). Per germline, CDR1 KGHSH and CDR2 LQKENI. The CDR3 length is 14 residues. The V end lost 6 bases, the J end lost 6 bases, and 17 bases lay between the germline ends. CDR3 in DNA: TGTGCCAGCTCCTACCAGGGGCTGGAGTCTGAAGCTTTCTTT. The encoded protein is CASSYQGLESEAFF.

The rearrangement uses TRBV25-1 and TRBJ2-7; D uncertain. From germline, CDR1 is MGHDK and CDR2 SYGVNS. There are 14 residues in the CDR3. V gave up 4 bases and J gave up 5 bases, with 15 bases separating them. CDR3 in DNA: TGTGCCAGCAGTGGGAACCTAGGAGCCCACGAGCAGTACTTC. Encoded protein: CASSGNLGAHEQYF.

The genes are TRBV29-1 and TRBJ2-6, with D hard to call. With 4 bases removed from V and 1 base from J, the gap between germline ends came to 5 bases. The CDR3 has 13 amino acids. Germline CDR1 and CDR2: SQVTM and ANQGSEA. The CDR3 loop is CSVASSGANVLTF. Here the CDR3 DNA reads TGCAGCGTTGCCTCGTCTGGGGCCAACGTCCTGACTTTC.

V and J are TRBV4-3 and TRBJ1-2, with D perhaps TRBD1 (6 bases). This CDR3 spans 15 amino acids. With 0 bases removed from V and 1 base from J, the gap between germline ends came to 9 bases. Germline lookup yields CDR1 LGHNA and CDR2 YSLEER. The CDR3 nucleotides are TGCGCCAGCAGCCAAGATTACAGGGATAACTATGGCTACACCTTC. The encoded protein is CASSQDYRDNYGYTF.

The chain joins TRBV6-5 to TRBJ2-1, with D unclear. Between the trimmed V and J ends, which lost 7 bases and 0 bases, there was a span of 10 bases. CDR3 length: 14 residues. Germline loops: CDR1 MNHEY, CDR2 SVGAGI. The DNA of the CDR3 is TGTGCCAGCAAATCCGGGCCCTCCTACAATGAGCAGTTCTTC. This sequence encodes CASKSGPSYNEQFF.